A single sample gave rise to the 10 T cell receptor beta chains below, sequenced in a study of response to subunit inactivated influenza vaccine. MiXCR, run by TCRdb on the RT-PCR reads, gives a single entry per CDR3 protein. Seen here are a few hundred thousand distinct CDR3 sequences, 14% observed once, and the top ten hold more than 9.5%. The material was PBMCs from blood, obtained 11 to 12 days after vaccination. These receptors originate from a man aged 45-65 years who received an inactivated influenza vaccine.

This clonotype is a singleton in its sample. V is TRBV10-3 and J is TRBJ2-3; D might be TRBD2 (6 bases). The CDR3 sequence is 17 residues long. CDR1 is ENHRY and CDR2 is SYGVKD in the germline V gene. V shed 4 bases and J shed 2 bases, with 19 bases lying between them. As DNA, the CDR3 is TGTGCCATCAGTGCTTCCGAACGGGGGTTAATCACAGATACGCAGTATTTT. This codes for CAISASERGLITDTQYF.

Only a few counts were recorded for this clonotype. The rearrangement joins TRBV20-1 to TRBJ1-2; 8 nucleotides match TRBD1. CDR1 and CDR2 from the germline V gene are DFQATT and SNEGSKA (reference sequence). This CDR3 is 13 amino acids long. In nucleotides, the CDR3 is TGCACTACACAGGGGGAAGGGACCTATGGCTACACCTTC. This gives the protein CTTQGEGTYGYTF.

Written as DNA, the CDR3 is TGTGCCATCAGACTAGCGGGGGGGAAGGAGACCCAGTACTTC. Its protein product is CAIRLAGGKETQYF. This chain joins TRBV2 and TRBJ2-5; the match to TRBD2 covers 14 bases. J gave up 5 bases and V 10 bases, and 6 bases lay outside the gene matches. Germline V lookup: CDR1 SNHLY, CDR2 FYNNEI. This CDR3 has 14 amino acids.

The CDR3 sequence: CASSFYQSSYNSPLHF. The CDR3 region has the DNA TGTGCCAGCAGTTTCTACCAGTCCTCCTATAATTCACCCCTCCACTTT. The chain uses TRBV6-5 and TRBJ1-6, with D hard to call. The germline V gene has CDR1 MNHEY and CDR2 SVGAGI. This CDR3 is built from 16 residues. The ends were cut back, 4 bases at V and 0 bases at J, with 10 bases in the middle.

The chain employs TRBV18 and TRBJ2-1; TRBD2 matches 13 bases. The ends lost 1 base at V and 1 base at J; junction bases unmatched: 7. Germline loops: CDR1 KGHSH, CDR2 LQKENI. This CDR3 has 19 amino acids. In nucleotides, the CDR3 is TGTGCCAGCTCACCACGTGGGGGACTAGCGGGGAAGTCCTACAATGAGCAGTTCTTC. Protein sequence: CASSPRGGLAGKSYNEQFF. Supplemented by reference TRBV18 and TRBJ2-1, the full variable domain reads NAGVMQNPRHLVRRRGQEARLRCSPMKGHSHVYWYRQLPEEGLKFMVYLQKENIIDESGMPKERFSAEFPKEGPSILRIQQVVRGDSAAYFCASSPRGGLAGKSYNEQFFGPGTRLTVL.

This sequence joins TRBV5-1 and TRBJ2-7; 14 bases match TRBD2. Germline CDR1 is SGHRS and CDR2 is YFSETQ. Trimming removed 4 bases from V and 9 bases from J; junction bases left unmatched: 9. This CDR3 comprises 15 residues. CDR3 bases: TGCGCCAGCAGCCGGGGACTAGCGGGAGACCTCAGGCAGTACTTC. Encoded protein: CASSRGLAGDLRQYF.

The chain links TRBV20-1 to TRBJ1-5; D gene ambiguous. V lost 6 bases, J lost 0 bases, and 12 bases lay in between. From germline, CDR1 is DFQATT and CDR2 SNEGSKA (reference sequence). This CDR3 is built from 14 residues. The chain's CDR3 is CSARMDVSNQPQHF. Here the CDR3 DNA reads TGCAGTGCCCGAATGGACGTTAGCAATCAGCCCCAGCATTTT.

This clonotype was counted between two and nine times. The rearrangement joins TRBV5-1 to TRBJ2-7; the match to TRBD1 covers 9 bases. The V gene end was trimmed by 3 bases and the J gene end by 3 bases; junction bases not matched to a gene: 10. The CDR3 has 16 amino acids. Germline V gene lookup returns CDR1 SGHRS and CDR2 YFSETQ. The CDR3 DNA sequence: TGCGCCAGCAGCTGGGGACAGGGCTCGGGCCTCTACGAGCAGTACTTC. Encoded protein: CASSWGQGSGLYEQYF.

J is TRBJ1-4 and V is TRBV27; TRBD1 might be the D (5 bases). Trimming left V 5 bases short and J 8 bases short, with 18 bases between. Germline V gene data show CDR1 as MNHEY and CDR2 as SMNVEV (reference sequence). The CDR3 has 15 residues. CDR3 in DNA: TGTGCCAGCAGTCCCCGGGGGGTCCGGGGGGAAAAACTGTTTTTT. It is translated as CASSPRGVRGEKLFF.

CDR3 in DNA: TGCAGTGTTACCCCCAGGGGGGAGACCCAGTACTTC. This translates into CSVTPRGETQYF. The chain is built from TRBV20-1 and TRBJ2-5, with 7 bases that match TRBD1. The CDR3 has 12 amino acids. With 7 bases clipped from V and 5 bases from J, the junction kept 7 bases outside the gene matches. Looked up from germline, CDR1 is DFQATT and CDR2 is SNEGSKA (reference sequence).